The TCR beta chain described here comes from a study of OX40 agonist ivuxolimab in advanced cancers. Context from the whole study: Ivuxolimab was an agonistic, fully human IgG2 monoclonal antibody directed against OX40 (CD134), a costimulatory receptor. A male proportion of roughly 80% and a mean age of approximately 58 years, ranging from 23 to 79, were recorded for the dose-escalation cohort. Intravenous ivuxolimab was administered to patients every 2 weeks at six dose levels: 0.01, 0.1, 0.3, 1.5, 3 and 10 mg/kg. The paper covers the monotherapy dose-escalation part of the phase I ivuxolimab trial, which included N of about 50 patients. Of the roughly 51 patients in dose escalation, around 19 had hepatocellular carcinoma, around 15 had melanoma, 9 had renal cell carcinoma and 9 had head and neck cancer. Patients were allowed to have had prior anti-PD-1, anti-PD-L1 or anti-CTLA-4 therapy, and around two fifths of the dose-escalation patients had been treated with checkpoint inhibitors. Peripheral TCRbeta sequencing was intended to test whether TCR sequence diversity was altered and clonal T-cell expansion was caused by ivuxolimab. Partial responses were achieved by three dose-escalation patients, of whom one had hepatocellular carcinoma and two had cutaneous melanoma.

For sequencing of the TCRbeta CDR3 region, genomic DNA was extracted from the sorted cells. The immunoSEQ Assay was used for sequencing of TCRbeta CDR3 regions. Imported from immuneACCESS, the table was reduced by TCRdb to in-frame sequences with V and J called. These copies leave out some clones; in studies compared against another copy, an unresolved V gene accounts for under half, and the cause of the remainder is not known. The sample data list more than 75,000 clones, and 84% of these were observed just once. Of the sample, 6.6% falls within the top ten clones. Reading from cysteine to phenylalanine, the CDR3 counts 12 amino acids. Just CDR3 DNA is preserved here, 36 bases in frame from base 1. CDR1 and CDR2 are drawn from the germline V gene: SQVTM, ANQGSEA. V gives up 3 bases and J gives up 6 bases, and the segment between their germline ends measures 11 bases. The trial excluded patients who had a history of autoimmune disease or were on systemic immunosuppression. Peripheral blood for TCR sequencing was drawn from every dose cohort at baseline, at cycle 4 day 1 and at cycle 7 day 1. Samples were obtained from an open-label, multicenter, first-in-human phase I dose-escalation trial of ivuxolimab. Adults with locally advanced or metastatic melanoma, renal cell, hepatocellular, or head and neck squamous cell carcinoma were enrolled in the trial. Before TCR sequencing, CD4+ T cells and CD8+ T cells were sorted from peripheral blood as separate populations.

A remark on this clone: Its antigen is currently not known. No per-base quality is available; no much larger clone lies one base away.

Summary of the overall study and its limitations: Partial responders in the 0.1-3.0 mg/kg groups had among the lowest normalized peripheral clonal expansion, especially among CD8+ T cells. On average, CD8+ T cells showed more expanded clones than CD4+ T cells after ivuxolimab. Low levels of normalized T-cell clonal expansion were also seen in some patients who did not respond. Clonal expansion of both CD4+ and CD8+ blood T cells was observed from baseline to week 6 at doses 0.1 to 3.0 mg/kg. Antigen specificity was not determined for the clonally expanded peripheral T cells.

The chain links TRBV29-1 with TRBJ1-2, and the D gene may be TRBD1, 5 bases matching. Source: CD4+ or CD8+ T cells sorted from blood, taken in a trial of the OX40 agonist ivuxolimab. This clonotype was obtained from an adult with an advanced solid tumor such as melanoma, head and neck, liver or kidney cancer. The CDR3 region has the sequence CSVDGTADGYTF. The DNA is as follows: TGCAGCGTTGATGGGACCGCGGATGGCTACACCTTC.